Below are 28 T cell receptor beta chains sequenced from a single sample in a study of blood T cell repertoires in COVID-19. Data came from immunoSEQ multiplex PCR; TCRdb stores just in-frame clones and leaves some out. This sample has more than 300,000 clones, with approximately 88% found just once. The sequencing sample was made of peripheral blood. These receptor sequences come from a woman aged 25-40 years with COVID-19, enrolled during active disease.

This clone was counted a single time. DNA for the CDR3: TGTGCCAGCACTTCAACCCCGACAGGACGCTATGGCTACACCTTC. It translates to CASTSTPTGRYGYTF. This chain joins TRBV6-5 and TRBJ1-2; the D gene is possibly TRBD1 (6 bases). V dropped 7 bases and J dropped 4 bases, with 19 bases sitting between them. Germline-derived CDR1 and CDR2 are MNHEY and SVGAGI. This CDR3 spans 15 amino acids.

The chain couples TRBV5-1 to TRBJ1-1; D remains ambiguous. V shed 5 bases and J shed 5 bases, with 13 bases lying between them. Germline lookup yields CDR1 SGHRS and CDR2 YFSETQ. There are 13 residues in the CDR3. CDR3 protein: CASRSGRETEAFF. The CDR3 bases are TGCGCCAGCAGGTCGGGGAGGGAGACTGAAGCTTTCTTT.

The V gene is TRBV4-2, the J gene TRBJ2-7, with 7 bases matching TRBD2. With V trimmed by 2 bases and J by 3 bases, 16 bases remained unmatched. The germline gives CDR1 LGHNA, CDR2 YNFKEQ. CDR3 size: 18 residues. The CDR3 is CASSQLPSAGSRDYEQYF. The CDR3 DNA is TGTGCCAGCAGCCAATTGCCCTCAGCGGGGTCGAGGGACTACGAGCAGTACTTC.

V and J are TRBV7-2 and TRBJ2-5, with TRBD2 matching 8 bases. The CDR3 loop spans 14 amino acids. Trimming took 2 bases from V and 5 from J; bases not matched to a gene: 4. CDR1 is SGHTA, CDR2 FQGNSA, per germline. The CDR3 is CASSLRSGVETQYF. The CDR3 nucleotides are TGTGCCAGCAGCTTACGTAGCGGGGTTGAGACCCAGTACTTC.

The rearrangement uses TRBV25-1 and TRBJ1-4; no reliable D call. Per germline, CDR1 MGHDK and CDR2 SYGVNS. The CDR3 totals 16 residues. The V end lost 1 base, the J end lost 0 bases, and 9 bases lay between the germline ends. The CDR3 DNA follows: TGTGCCAGCAGTGAATCGGGGTCTGCAACTAATGAAAAACTGTTTTTT. It is translated as CASSESGSATNEKLFF.

J is TRBJ2-7 and V is TRBV6-5; unclear D gene. Deletions cut 6 bases from V and 0 bases from J, with 9 bases between. Germline V gene data show CDR1 as MNHEY and CDR2 as SVGAGI. There are 13 residues in the CDR3. CDR3 sequence: CASRKTSSYEQYV. In DNA, the CDR3 is TGTGCCAGCAGAAAGACAAGCTCCTACGAGCAGTACGTC.

The V call is TRBV5-6, the J call TRBJ1-5; the D gene is possibly TRBD1 (5 bases). This CDR3 has 14 amino acids. Germline CDR1 is SGHDT and CDR2 is YYEEEE. Trimming removed 3 bases at V and 4 bases at J, with 11 bases between. CDR3 in amino acids: CASSSGDRNQPQHF. CDR3 DNA sequence: TGTGCCAGCAGCTCCGGTGACAGAAATCAGCCCCAGCATTTT. Filled out from reference TRBV5-6 and TRBJ1-5, the complete variable domain reads DAGVTQSPTHLIKTRGQQVTLRCSPKSGHDTVSWYQQALGQGPQFIFQYYEEEERQRGNFPDRFSGHQFPNYSSELNVNALLLGDSALYLCASSSGDRNQPQHFGDGTRLSIL.

The chain has TRBV10-1 and TRBJ2-3; the D gene is possibly TRBD2 (5 bases). CDR1 and CDR2 (germline): WNHNN, SYGVQD (reference sequence). This CDR3 region has 15 residues. Trimming pared 2 bases from V and 6 bases from J, leaving 15 bases between. The CDR3 coding sequence is TGCGCCAGCAGTGAGCCGGGGTCAGCTATTGATACGCAGTATTTT. The encoded protein is CASSEPGSAIDTQYF.

This rearrangement joins TRBV5-1 to TRBJ2-5, with 7 bases identical to TRBD1. V lost 6 bases, J lost 1 base, and 6 bases stayed unmatched. The CDR3 runs 14 residues. In germline, CDR1 is SGHRS, CDR2 YFSETQ. The CDR3 nucleotides read TGCGCCAGCACTCCCGGGGACAGCCAAGAGACCCAGTACTTC. Translating gives CASTPGDSQETQYF.

This clone was observed a single time. The chain employs TRBV3-1 (or the pseudogene TRBV3-2) and TRBJ1-4; the D gene is possibly TRBD1 (5 bases). The V gene lost 5 bases and the J gene lost 7 bases, with 17 bases spanning the gap. CDR1 and CDR2 (germline): LGHDT, YNNKEL (reference sequence). The CDR3 consists of 15 residues. In DNA, the CDR3 is TGTGCCAGCAGCGGGATAGGAGGGGCCAGTGAAAAACTGTTTTTT. As protein: CASSGIGGASEKLFF.

The V call is TRBV9, the J call TRBJ2-2; 11 bases are a match to TRBD2. Germline trimming cut 4 bases from V and 7 bases from J; bases unmatched to any gene: 6. This CDR3 is 15 amino acids long. The germline V gene encodes CDR1 SGDLS and CDR2 YYNGEE. The CDR3 DNA follows: TGTGCCAGCAGCCTTAGCGGGGGGGCCAGCGGGGAGCTGTTTTTT. This encodes CASSLSGGASGELFF.

The rearrangement uses TRBV7-2 and TRBJ1-1, with D possibly TRBD1 on 5 matching bases. The V and J ends lost 2 bases and 4 bases respectively, with 17 bases between them. Germline-derived CDR1 and CDR2 are SGHTA and FQGNSA. The CDR3 has 16 amino acids. CDR3 residues: CASSLIPQGGFTEAFF. The CDR3 coding sequence is TGTGCCAGCAGCTTAATCCCCCAGGGAGGGTTCACTGAAGCTTTCTTT.

As to this clone: The same CDR3 arises from other DNA sequences in this sample as well. The chain recombines TRBV18 with TRBJ1-5, with D tentatively TRBD1 (6 bases). Germline CDR1 and CDR2: KGHSH and LQKENI. This CDR3 spans 13 amino acids. V was cut by 2 bases and J by 5 bases, with 7 bases left in between. CDR3: CASSPGGDQPQHF. CDR3 nucleotides: TGTGCCAGCTCACCAGGGGGCGATCAGCCCCAGCATTTT.

This clone was observed once. CDR3 bases: TGTGCCAGCAGCTTATTTCAGGAGGGACCATATAGCAATCAGCCCCAGCATTTT. It specifies CASSLFQEGPYSNQPQHF. V usage is TRBV7-8 and J usage is TRBJ1-5, with a possible D match to TRBD1 (5 bases). The CDR3 loop spans 18 amino acids. The V and J ends lost 2 bases and 0 bases respectively, with 17 bases between them. CDR1 is SGHVS, CDR2 FQNEAQ, per germline.

This clone was seen more than once but under ten times. This chain uses TRBV28 with TRBJ1-1; the D gene is possibly TRBD1 (5 bases). The length of the CDR3 is 15 residues. V was pared by 2 bases and J by 1 base, with 11 bases between. In germline, CDR1 is MDHEN, CDR2 SYDVKM. As DNA, the CDR3 is TGTGCCAGCAGTTTACCGACAGCAACGAACACTGAAGCTTTCTTT. Translated: CASSLPTATNTEAFF.

This clone was recorded many times. V gene TRBV6-2 or TRBV6-3 combines with J gene TRBJ1-4; D is undetermined. V lost 5 bases and J lost 8, with 12 bases in between. CDR3 length: 13 amino acids. Germline assignment: CDR1 MNHEY and CDR2 SVGEGT. The CDR3 sequence is CASSRSEAEKLFF. CDR3 coding DNA: TGTGCCAGCAGTAGATCAGAGGCCGAAAAACTGTTTTTT.

This chain links TRBV3-1 (or the pseudogene TRBV3-2) with TRBJ1-6; 10 nucleotides match TRBD1. This CDR3 comprises 14 residues. From germline, CDR1 is LGHDT and CDR2 YNNKEL (reference sequence). J was trimmed by 12 bases and V by 1 base; bases with no gene match: 3. The CDR3 region is CASSQVTGGEPLHF. The CDR3 DNA reads TGTGCCAGCAGCCAAGTGACAGGGGGCGAACCCCTCCACTTT.

DNA for the CDR3: TGTGCCAGCAGCCCCGTTGTGAGCTCCTATAATTCACCCCTCCACTTT. It specifies CASSPVVSSYNSPLHF. The V gene is TRBV11-2, the J gene TRBJ1-6; D not certain. Germline V lookup: CDR1 SGHAT, CDR2 FQNNGV. The CDR3 spans 16 residues. Trimming took off 5 bases at V and 0 bases at J, with 11 bases between the two ends.

The CDR3 protein is CASSVTGREPQHF. CDR3 in DNA: TGTGCCAGCAGCGTAACAGGGAGGGAGCCCCAGCATTTT. The chain recombines TRBV9 with TRBJ1-5, with D perhaps matching TRBD1 (6 bases). The length of the CDR3 is 13 residues. Germline CDR1 and CDR2: SGDLS and YYNGEE. Trimming pared 1 base from V and 8 bases from J, leaving 10 bases between.

This chain links TRBV5-4 with TRBJ1-1; D unclear. CDR3 length equals 13 residues. V was shortened by 4 bases and J by 3 bases, with 10 bases between the two germline ends. CDR1 and CDR2 (germline): SGHNT, YYREEE (reference sequence). The CDR3 sequence is CASSLDPDTEAFF. In nucleotides, the CDR3 is TGTGCCAGCAGCCTCGATCCGGACACTGAAGCTTTCTTT. The whole variable domain, filled in from reference TRBV5-4 and TRBJ1-1, reads ETGVTQSPTHLIKTRGQQVTLRCSSQSGHNTVSWYQQALGQGPQFIFQYYREEENGRGNFPPRFSGLQFPNYSSELNVNALELDDSALYLCASSLDPDTEAFFGQGTRLTVV.

V is TRBV7-3 and J is TRBJ2-1; 10 nucleotides match TRBD2. The V gene end was trimmed by 1 base and the J gene end by 7 bases; junction bases not matched to a gene: 7. Germline CDR1 reads SGHTA; CDR2 reads FQGTGA. This CDR3 comprises 16 residues. The CDR3 coding sequence is TGTGCCAGCAGCTTAAATAAACTAGCGGGGAGAAATGAGCAGTTCTTC. The encoded protein is CASSLNKLAGRNEQFF.

The chain joins TRBV27 to TRBJ1-4, with 7 bases aligning to TRBD1. Germline CDR1 reads MNHEY; CDR2 reads SMNVEV (reference sequence). J was trimmed by 7 bases and V by 0 bases; bases with no gene match: 5. CDR3 length: 15 amino acids. CDR3 in amino acids: CASSLSGDRPEKLFF. The CDR3 DNA sequence: TGTGCCAGCAGTTTATCAGGGGACAGACCTGAAAAACTGTTTTTT.

A note on this clone: At one of its ends the junction is not consistent with the germline gene, which may arise from a read error. J is TRBJ2-1 and V is TRBV5-1; D unclear. This CDR3 has 11 amino acids. Germline values: CDR1 SGHRS, CDR2 YFSETQ. The CDR3 loop is CASSSPLRSVF. As DNA, the CDR3 is TGCGCCAGCAGCTCCCCATTGAGATCTGTCTTC.

The chain combines TRBV5-6 with TRBJ1-1; 7 positions agree with TRBD1. CDR3 size: 14 residues. Germline lookup yields CDR1 SGHDT and CDR2 YYEEEE. The J segment lost 1 base and the V segment lost 0 bases, leaving 0 bases of the junction unmatched. Here the CDR3 DNA reads TGTGCCAGCAGCTTGGGGACAGGGAACACTGAAGCTTTCTTT. Translation gives CASSLGTGNTEAFF.

The chain has TRBV4-1 and TRBJ1-4, with 9 nucleotides matching TRBD1. Trimming took 3 bases from V and 6 from J; bases not matched to a gene: 2. Germline assignment: CDR1 MGHRA and CDR2 YSYEKL. The CDR3 has 14 amino acids. Here the CDR3 reads CASSHRQGDEKLFF. Here the CDR3 DNA reads TGCGCCAGCAGCCACAGACAGGGGGATGAAAAACTGTTTTTT.

V and J are TRBV21-1 and TRBJ1-2; the D call TRBD1 from the table was never checked on the DNA. TRBV21-1 is a listed pseudogene. The CDR3 has 15 residues. The CDR3 protein is CASSFRTGGGYGYTF. The CDR3 DNA reads TGTGCCAGCAGCTTTAGGACAGGGGGGGGCTATGGCTACACCTTC.

The rearrangement links TRBV5-1 to TRBJ2-3; 7 positions agree with TRBD2. V dropped 4 bases and J dropped 2; count of bases not matched to a gene: 13. Germline V CDR1 and CDR2: SGHRS, YFSETQ. CDR3 length equals 17 residues. The CDR3 DNA is TGCGCCAGCAGCGTAGCGTCAGCTAGCGGCTTCACAGATACGCAGTATTTT. It encodes CASSVASASGFTDTQYF. Complete variable domain (other parts from reference TRBV5-1 and TRBJ2-3): KAGVTQTPRYLIKTRGQQVTLSCSPISGHRSVSWYQQTPGQGLQFLFEYFSETQRNKGNFPGRFSGRQFSNSRSEMNVSTLELGDSALYLCASSVASASGFTDTQYFGPGTRLTVL.

The chain recombines TRBV6-2 or TRBV6-3 with TRBJ2-5; 8 nucleotides match TRBD2. Trimming cost V 2 bases and J 7 bases; bases outside gene matches: 6. Germline-derived CDR1 and CDR2 are MNHEY and SVGEGT. This CDR3 contains 14 residues. The CDR3 bases are TGTGCCAGCAGTTACAGCGGGGGAATTGGGACCCAGTACTTC. Its protein is CASSYSGGIGTQYF.